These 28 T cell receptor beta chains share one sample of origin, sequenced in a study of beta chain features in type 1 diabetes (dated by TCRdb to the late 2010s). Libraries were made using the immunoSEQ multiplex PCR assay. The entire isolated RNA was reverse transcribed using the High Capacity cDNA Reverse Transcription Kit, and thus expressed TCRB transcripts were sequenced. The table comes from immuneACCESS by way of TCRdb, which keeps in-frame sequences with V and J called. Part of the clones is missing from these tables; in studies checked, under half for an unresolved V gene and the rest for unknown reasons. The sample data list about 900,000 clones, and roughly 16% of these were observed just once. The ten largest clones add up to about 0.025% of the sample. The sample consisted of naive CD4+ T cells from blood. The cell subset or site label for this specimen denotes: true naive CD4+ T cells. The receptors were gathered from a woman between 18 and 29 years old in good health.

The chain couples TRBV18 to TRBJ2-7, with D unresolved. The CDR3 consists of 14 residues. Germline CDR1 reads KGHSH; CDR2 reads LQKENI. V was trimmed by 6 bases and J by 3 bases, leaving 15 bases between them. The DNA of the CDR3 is TGTGCCAGCTCCCCGGACGGGCAAGGCTACGAGCAGTACTTC. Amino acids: CASSPDGQGYEQYF.

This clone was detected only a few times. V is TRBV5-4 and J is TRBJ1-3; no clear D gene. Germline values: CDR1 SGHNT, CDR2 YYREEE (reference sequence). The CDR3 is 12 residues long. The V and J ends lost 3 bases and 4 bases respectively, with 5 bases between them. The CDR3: CASSSQGNTIYF. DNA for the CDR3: TGTGCCAGCAGCTCCCAGGGAAACACCATATATTTT.

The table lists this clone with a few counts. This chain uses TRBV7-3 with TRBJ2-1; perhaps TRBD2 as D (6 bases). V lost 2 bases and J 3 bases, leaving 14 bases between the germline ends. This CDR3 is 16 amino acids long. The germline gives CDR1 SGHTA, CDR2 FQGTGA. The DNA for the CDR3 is TGTGCCAGCAGCTTAGGAGGTCTAGCGAACTACAATGAGCAGTTCTTC. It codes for CASSLGGLANYNEQFF.

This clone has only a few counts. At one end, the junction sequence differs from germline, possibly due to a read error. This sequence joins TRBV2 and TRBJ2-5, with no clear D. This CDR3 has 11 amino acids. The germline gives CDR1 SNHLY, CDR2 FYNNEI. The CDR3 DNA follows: TGTGCCAGCAGGGAAGAAGAGACCCAGTACTTC. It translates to CASREEETQYF. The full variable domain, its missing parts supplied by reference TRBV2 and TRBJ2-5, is EPEVTQTPSHQVTQMGQEVILRCVPISNHLYFYWYRQILGQKVEFLVSFYNNEISEKSEIFDDQFSVERPDGSNFTLKIRSTKLEDSAMYFCASREEETQYFGPGTRLLVL.

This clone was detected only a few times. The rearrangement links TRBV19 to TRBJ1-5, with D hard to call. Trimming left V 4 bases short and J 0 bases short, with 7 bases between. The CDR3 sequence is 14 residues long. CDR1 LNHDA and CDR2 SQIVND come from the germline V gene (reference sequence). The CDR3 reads CASSRQYSNQPQHF. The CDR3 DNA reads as TGTGCCAGTAGTAGGCAATATAGCAATCAGCCCCAGCATTTT.

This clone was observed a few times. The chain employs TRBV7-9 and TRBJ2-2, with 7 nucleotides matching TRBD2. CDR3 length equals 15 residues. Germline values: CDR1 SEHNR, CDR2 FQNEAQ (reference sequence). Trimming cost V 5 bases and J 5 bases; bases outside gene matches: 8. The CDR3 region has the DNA TGTGCCAGCAGCCCTGGCGGGAGCGGTACCGGGGAGCTGTTTTTT. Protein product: CASSPGGSGTGELFF.

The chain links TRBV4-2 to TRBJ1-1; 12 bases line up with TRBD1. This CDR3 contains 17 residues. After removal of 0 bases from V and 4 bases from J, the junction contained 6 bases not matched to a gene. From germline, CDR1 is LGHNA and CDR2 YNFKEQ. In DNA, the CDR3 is TGTGCCAGCAGCCAAGATCGGGACAGGGGGCCCATCACTGAAGCTTTCTTT. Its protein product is CASSQDRDRGPITEAFF.

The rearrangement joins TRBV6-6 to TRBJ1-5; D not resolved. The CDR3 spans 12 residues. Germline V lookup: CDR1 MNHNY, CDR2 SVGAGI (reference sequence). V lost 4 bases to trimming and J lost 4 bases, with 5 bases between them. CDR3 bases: TGTGCCAGCAGTTCTCTTAATCAGCCCCAGCATTTT. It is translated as CASSSLNQPQHF.

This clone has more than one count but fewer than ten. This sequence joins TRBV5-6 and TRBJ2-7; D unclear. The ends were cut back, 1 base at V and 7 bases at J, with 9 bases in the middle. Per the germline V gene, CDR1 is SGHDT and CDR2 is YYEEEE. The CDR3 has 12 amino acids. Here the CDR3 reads CASSLRRREQYF. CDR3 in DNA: TGTGCCAGCAGCTTGAGGAGAAGGGAGCAGTACTTC.

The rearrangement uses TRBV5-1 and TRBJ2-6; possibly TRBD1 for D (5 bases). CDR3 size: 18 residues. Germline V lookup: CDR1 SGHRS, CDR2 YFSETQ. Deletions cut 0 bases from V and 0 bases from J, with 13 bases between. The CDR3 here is CASSLVTQGLSGANVLTF. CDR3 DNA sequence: TGCGCCAGCAGCTTGGTAACCCAGGGCCTCTCTGGGGCCAACGTCCTGACTTTC.

The CDR3 protein is CASSPTGVGETQYF. Here the CDR3 DNA reads TGTGCCAGCAGCCCGACAGGGGTGGGGGAGACCCAGTACTTC. The rearrangement joins TRBV7-2 to TRBJ2-5, with 8 positions matching TRBD1. V shed 5 bases, J shed 5 bases, and the junction held 7 bases outside the gene matches. Germline CDR1 and CDR2: SGHTA and FQGNSA. This CDR3 is 14 amino acids long.

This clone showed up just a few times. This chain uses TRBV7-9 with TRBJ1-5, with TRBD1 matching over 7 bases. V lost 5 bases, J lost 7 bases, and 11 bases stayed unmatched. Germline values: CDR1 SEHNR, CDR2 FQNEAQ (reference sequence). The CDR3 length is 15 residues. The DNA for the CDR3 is TGTGCCAGCAGCCCCGGGGACAGTCCTGGCCAGCCCCAGCATTTT. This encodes CASSPGDSPGQPQHF.

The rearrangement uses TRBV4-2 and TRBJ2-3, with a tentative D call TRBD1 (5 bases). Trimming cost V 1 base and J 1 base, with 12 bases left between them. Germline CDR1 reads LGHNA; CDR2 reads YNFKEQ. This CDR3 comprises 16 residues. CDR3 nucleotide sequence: TGTGCCAGCAGCCAAGGTTTTACAGGACGCACAGATACGCAGTATTTT. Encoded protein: CASSQGFTGRTDTQYF.

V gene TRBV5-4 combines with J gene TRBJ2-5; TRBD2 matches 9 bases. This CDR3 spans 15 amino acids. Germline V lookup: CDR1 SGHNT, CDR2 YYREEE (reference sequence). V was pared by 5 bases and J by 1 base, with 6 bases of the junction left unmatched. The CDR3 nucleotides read TGTGCCAGCAGATCAGGTAGCGGGAGCCAAGAGACCCAGTACTTC. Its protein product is CASRSGSGSQETQYF.

The CDR3 bases are TGTGCCAGCACGCGAGGTAGCGGGGACTACGAGCAGTACTTC. It translates to CASTRGSGDYEQYF. This chain connects TRBV6-6 to TRBJ2-7, with 8 nucleotides matching TRBD2. The length of the CDR3 is 14 residues. CDR1 MNHNY and CDR2 SVGAGI come from the germline V gene (reference sequence). V shed 7 bases, J shed 3 bases, and the junction held 8 bases outside the gene matches.

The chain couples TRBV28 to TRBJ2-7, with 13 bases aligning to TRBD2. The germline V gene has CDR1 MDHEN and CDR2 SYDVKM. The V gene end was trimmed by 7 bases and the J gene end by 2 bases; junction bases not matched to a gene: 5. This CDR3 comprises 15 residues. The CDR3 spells CASTSGTSGTYEQYF. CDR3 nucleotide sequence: TGTGCCAGCACTTCAGGGACTAGCGGGACCTACGAGCAGTACTTC.

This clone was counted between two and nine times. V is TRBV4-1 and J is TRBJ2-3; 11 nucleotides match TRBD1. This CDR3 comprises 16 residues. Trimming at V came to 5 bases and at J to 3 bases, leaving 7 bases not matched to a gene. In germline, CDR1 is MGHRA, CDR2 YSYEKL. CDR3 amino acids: CASSNGQGARTDTQYF. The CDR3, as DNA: TGCGCCAGCAGCAACGGACAGGGGGCAAGGACAGATACGCAGTATTTT.

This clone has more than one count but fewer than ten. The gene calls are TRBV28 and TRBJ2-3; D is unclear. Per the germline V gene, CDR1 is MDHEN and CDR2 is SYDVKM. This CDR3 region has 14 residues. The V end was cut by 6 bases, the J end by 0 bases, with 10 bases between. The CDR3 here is CASSGTPSTDTQYF. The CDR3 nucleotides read TGTGCCAGCAGCGGAACTCCGAGCACAGATACGCAGTATTTT. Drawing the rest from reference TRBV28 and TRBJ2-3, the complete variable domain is DVKVTQSSRYLVKRTGEKVFLECVQDMDHENMFWYRQDPGLGLRLIYFSYDVKMKEKGDIPEGYSVSREKKERFSLILESASTNQTSMYLCASSGTPSTDTQYFGPGTRLTVL.

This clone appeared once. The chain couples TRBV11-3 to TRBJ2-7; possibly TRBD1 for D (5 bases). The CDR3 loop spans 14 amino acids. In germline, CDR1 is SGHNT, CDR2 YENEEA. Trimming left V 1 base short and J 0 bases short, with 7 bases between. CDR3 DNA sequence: TGTGCCAGCAGCTTAGGGACACCCTCCTACGAGCAGTACTTC. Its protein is CASSLGTPSYEQYF.

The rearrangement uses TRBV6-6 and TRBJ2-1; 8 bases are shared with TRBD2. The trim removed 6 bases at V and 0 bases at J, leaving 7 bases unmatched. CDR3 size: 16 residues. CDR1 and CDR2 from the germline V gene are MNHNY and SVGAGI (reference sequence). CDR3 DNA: TGTGCCAGCAGCCGACTAGCGCCGAGCTCCTACAATGAGCAGTTCTTC. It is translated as CASSRLAPSSYNEQFF.

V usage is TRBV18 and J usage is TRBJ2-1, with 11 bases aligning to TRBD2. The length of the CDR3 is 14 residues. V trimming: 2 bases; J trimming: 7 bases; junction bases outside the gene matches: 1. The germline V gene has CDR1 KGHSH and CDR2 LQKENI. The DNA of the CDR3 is TGTGCCAGCTCACCAGTAGCGGGAGGGAATGAGCAGTTCTTC. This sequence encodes CASSPVAGGNEQFF.

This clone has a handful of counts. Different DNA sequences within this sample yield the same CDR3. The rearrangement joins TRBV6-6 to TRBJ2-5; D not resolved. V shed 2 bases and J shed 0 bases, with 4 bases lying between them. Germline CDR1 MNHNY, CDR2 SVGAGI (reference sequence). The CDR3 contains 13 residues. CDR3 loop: CASSYRDQETQYF. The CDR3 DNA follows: TGTGCCAGCAGTTACAGAGACCAAGAGACCCAGTACTTC.

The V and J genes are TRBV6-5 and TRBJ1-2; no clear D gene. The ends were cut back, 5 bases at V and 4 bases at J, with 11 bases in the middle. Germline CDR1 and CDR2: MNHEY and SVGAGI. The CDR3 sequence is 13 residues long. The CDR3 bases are TGTGCCAGCAGTACAGCAAATTCCTATGGCTACACCTTC. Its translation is CASSTANSYGYTF.

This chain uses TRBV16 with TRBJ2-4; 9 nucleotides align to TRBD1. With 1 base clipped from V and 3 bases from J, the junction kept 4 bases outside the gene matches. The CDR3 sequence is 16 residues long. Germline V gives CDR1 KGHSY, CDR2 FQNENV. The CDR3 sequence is CASSQYAGQGKNIQYF. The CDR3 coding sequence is TGTGCCAGCAGCCAATACGCGGGACAGGGCAAAAACATTCAGTACTTC.

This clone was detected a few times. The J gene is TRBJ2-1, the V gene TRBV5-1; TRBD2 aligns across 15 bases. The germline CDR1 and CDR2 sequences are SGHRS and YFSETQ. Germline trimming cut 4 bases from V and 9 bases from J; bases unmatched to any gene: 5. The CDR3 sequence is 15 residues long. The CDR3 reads CASSRGLAGGGEQFF. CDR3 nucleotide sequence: TGCGCCAGCAGCCGGGGACTAGCGGGAGGCGGTGAGCAGTTCTTC.

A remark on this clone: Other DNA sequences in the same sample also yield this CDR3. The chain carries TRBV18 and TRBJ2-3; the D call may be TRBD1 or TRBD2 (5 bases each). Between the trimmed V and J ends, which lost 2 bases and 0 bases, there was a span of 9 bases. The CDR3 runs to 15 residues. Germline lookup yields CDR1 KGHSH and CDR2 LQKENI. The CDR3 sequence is CASSPNRDSTDTQYF. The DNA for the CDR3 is TGTGCCAGCTCACCAAACCGGGACAGCACAGATACGCAGTATTTT.

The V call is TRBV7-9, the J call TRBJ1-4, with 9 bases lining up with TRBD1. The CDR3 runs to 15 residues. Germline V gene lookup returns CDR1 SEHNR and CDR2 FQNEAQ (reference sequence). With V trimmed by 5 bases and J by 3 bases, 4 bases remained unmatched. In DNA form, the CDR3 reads TGTGCCAGCAGCCTCCGGGACAGGGCTAATGAAAAACTGTTTTTT. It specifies CASSLRDRANEKLFF. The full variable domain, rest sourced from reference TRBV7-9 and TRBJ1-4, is DTGVSQNPRHKITKRGQNVTFRCDPISEHNRLYWYRQTLGQGPEFLTYFQNEAQLEKSRLLSDRFSAERPKGSFSTLEIQRTEQGDSAMYLCASSLRDRANEKLFFGSGTQLSVL.

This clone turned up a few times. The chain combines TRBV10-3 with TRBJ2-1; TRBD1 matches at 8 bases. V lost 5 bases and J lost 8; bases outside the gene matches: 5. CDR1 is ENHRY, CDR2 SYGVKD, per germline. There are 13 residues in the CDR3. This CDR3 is CAISSGGWDEQFF. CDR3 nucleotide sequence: TGTGCCATCAGTTCAGGGGGCTGGGATGAGCAGTTCTTC.